A selection of T cell receptor beta chains follows, all from one sample in a study of CD8+ T cells in alopecia areata. Produced via immunoSEQ multiplex PCR; TCRdb's table is partial and in-frame only. The table lists about 210,000 clones, 40% to 45% of them singletons. The sequences come from CD4+ T cells sorted from blood, collected at approximately week 37, from a patient treated with tofacitinib. The receptors originated from a human donor with alopecia areata. The CDR3 runs from the conserved cysteine through the conserved F or W. The D gene is left open where the match is weak. Size tells how often a clone was seen (once, few, many) or the class of an expanded clone, and some rows leave it out.

-	TRBV7-9	-	14	TRBJ1-2	TGTGCCAGCAGCTTAGGCCAGAACGTTGGGGGCTACACCTTC	CASSLGQNVGGYTF
-	TRBV9	-	13	TRBJ2-3	TGTGCCAGCAGCTATGGAGGAGAAGATACGCAGTATTTT	CASSYGGEDTQYF
-	TRBV6-4	TRBD2	15	TRBJ2-1	TGTGCCAGCAGTGACCGACTAGCGGGAGTCGATGAGCAGTTCTTC	CASSDRLAGVDEQFF
-	TRBV25-1	-	12	TRBJ1-5	TGTGCCAGCAGTGACGGCACGGGCCCCCAGCATTTT	CASSDGTGPQHF
few	TRBV18	-	15	TRBJ2-6	TGTGCCAGCTCACCTTCAGGGATAGGGGCCAACGTCCTGACTTTC	CASSPSGIGANVLTF
few	TRBV18	TRBD2	16	TRBJ2-1	TGTGCCAGCTCACTCGGGAGCGGGAGGTCCTACAATGAGCAGTTCTTC	CASSLGSGRSYNEQFF
few	TRBV28	-	13	TRBJ2-5	TGTGCCAGCAGTTTAGACGGACAAGAGACCCAGTACTTC	CASSLDGQETQYF
few	TRBV28	-	14	TRBJ1-5	TGTGCCAGCAGTCCCAGGGCAAGCAATCAGCCCCAGCATTTT	CASSPRASNQPQHF
-	TRBV29-1	-	15	TRBJ1-1	TGCAGCGTTAGCACCGGGGGGGGCTGGAGCTCTGAAGCTTTCTTT	CSVSTGGGWSSEAFF
many	TRBV5-4	TRBD1	16	TRBJ2-2	TGTGCCAGCAGCCATTTTGGACCGGGACAGGCCGGGGAGCTGTTTTTT	CASSHFGPGQAGELFF
-	TRBV6-6	TRBD2	14	TRBJ2-7	TGTGCCAGCAGGACGGGGGGACTAGCTTACGAGCAGTACTTC	CASRTGGLAYEQYF
-	TRBV15	-	14	TRBJ2-6	TGTGCCACCACTCTGGGCTCTGGGGCCAACGTCCTGACTTTC	CATTLGSGANVLTF
-	TRBV7-9	TRBD1	14	TRBJ1-2	TGTGCCAGCAGCTTGGGACGCCCAGGGGGAGGCTACACCTTC	CASSLGRPGGGYTF
few	TRBV10-3	TRBD2	15	TRBJ2-1	TGTGCCATCAGTGAGGCCAGCGGGAGCTACAATGAGCAGTTCTTC	CAISEASGSYNEQFF
-	TRBV19	-	15	TRBJ2-1	TGTGCCAGTAGTATACAGGGGACACTTAACAATGAGCAGTTCTTC	CASSIQGTLNNEQFF
-	TRBV20-1	-	11	TRBJ2-1	TGCAGTGCTCCGATCATCAATGAGCAGTTCTTC	CSAPIINEQFF
few	TRBV18	-	14	TRBJ1-3	TGTGCCAGCTCCCCCGGTGACTCTGGAAACACCATATATTTT	CASSPGDSGNTIYF
-	TRBV4-1	-	13	TRBJ2-5	TGCGCCAGCAGCCAAGGCTCTACGGAGACCCAGTACTTC	CASSQGSTETQYF
-	TRBV20-1	-	11	TRBJ2-3	TGCAGTGCTATAGGCCGGGATACGCAGTATTTT	CSAIGRDTQYF
-	TRBV5-1	-	17	TRBJ2-7	TGCGCCAGCAGCTTGCCCCTAGGACAGACCGATCTTAAGGAGCAGTACTTC	CASSLPLGQTDLKEQYF
-	TRBV30	TRBD2	18	TRBJ2-7	TGTGCCTGGAGTGTAGGACGGCTAGGACTAGCGGGACTCTACGAGCAGTACTTC	CAWSVGRLGLAGLYEQYF
-	TRBV29-1	-	14	TRBJ1-1	TGCAGCGTTGAAGCCAAGCTAGCGGACACTGAAGCTTTCTTT	CSVEAKLADTEAFF
-	TRBV5-4	TRBD1	14	TRBJ2-7	TGTGCCAGCAGTAACCAGGGGGCGCCGTCCGAGCAGTACTTC	CASSNQGAPSEQYF
few	TRBV7-2	TRBD2	12	TRBJ2-1	TGTGCCAGCACACAGGGAGCGGGAGTGCAGTTCTTC	CASTQGAGVQFF
-	TRBV14	-	14	TRBJ2-1	TGTGCCAGCAGCCAAGCTATACGACTATCTGAGCAGTTCTTC	CASSQAIRLSEQFF
-	TRBV7-2	TRBD2	15	TRBJ2-7	TGTGCCAGCAGCTCGTTACTAGCGGGAGTGAACGAGCAGTACTTC	CASSSLLAGVNEQYF
-	TRBV6-5	-	12	TRBJ1-1	TGTGCCAGCAGACGGGGGGACGGTGAAGCTTTCTTT	CASRRGDGEAFF
once	TRBV9	TRBD2	15	TRBJ2-7	TGTGCCAGCAGCCCACGGACTAGCGGGGCCTACGAGCAGTACTTC	CASSPRTSGAYEQYF
few	TRBV19	-	16	TRBJ2-1	TGTGCCAGTAGTATAAAGGGTTGGAGCCTAGGCGATGAGCAGTTCTTC	CASSIKGWSLGDEQFF
-	TRBV29-1	TRBD1	13	TRBJ1-1	TGCAGCGTTGTGGGGGGACAGGGCACTGAAGCTTTCTTT	CSVVGGQGTEAFF
medium-sized	TRBV10-3	-	15	TRBJ1-5	TGTGCCATAAGTGCAATGGGGGGGCGGGATCAGCCCCAGCATTTT	CAISAMGGRDQPQHF
-	TRBV23-1	-	14	TRBJ2-1	TGCGCCAGCCACCACTTGAGCTCCTACAATGAGCAGTTCTTC	CASHHLSSYNEQFF
few	TRBV29-1	TRBD1	12	TRBJ2-7	TGCAGCGCTGAACAGGGGAACTACGAGCAGTACTTC	CSAEQGNYEQYF